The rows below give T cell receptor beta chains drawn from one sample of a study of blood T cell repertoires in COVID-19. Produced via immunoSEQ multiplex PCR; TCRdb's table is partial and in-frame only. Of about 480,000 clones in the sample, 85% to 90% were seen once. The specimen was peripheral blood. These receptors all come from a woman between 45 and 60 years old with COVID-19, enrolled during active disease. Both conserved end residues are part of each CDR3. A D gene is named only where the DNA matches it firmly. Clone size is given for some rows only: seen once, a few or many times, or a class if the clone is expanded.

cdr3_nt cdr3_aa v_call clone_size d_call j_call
TGTGCCAGCAGCTTACCCAGGGGGCTAACAGATACGCAGTATTTT CASSLPRGLTDTQYF TRBV7-9 once TRBD1 TRBJ2-3
TGTGCCAGCAGTAACAGGGGGCGAGGAGGCTACACCTTC CASSNRGRGGYTF TRBV7-9 . TRBD1 TRBJ1-2
TGTGCCAGCGGCCGTACAGGGACGGAAAAACTGTTTTTT CASGRTGTEKLFF TRBV7-9 . . TRBJ1-4
TGTGCCAGCAGCGCTGAGCGGACTAGCGGACACTCGGTTACGCAGTATTTT CASSAERTSGHSVTQYF TRBV5-4 . TRBD2 TRBJ2-3
TGTGCCAGCAGCTCGAGGGTTGGGCAAGAGACCCAGTACTTC CASSSRVGQETQYF TRBV7-9 once . TRBJ2-5
TGTGCCAGCAGTGTGGGACTCACCGGGGAGCTGTTTTTT CASSVGLTGELFF TRBV2 . . TRBJ2-2
TGTGCCAGCAGTGAAGGGGTAGCGGCGGATACGCAGTATTTT CASSEGVAADTQYF TRBV6-1 . . TRBJ2-3
TGTGCCAGCAGTCCGCGGGCCGTTACGTCGGGCGAGCAGTACTTC CASSPRAVTSGEQYF TRBV27 . . TRBJ2-7
TGCGCCAGCAGCTTGGCGACAGCTACTAACTATGGCTACACCTTC CASSLATATNYGYTF TRBV5-1 . . TRBJ1-2
TGTGCCAGCAGTTACCGAGGGACAGGGTTGGGCGACGAGCAGTACTTC CASSYRGTGLGDEQYF TRBV6-6 . TRBD1 TRBJ2-7
TGTGCCAGTAGTATAGTGCACAGGCCCAACACTGAAGCTTTCTTT CASSIVHRPNTEAFF TRBV19 . . TRBJ1-1
TGTGCCAGCAGTTCCCCGGGACAGGGGTTCTACGAGCAGTACTTC CASSSPGQGFYEQYF TRBV6-5 . TRBD1 TRBJ2-7
TGTGCCAGCAGTTTTTCCCGACAGGGGACTAATGAAAAACTGTTTTTT CASSFSRQGTNEKLFF TRBV27 . TRBD1 TRBJ1-4
TGCGCCAGCAGCCAAGGAGGGAGGGGGACTGGAAACACCATATATTTT CASSQGGRGTGNTIYF TRBV4-1 once . TRBJ1-3
TGTGCCAGCAGCCTCTCCGGGACAGCTGGAAACACCATATATTTT CASSLSGTAGNTIYF TRBV3-1/TRBV3-2 . TRBD1 TRBJ1-3
TGTGCCAGTAGTAAACAGGGGGCCGCCGGGGAGCTGTTTTTT CASSKQGAAGELFF TRBV19 . TRBD1 TRBJ2-2
TGCGCCAGCAGCTTGGTTTCGGGGGGAATAACTTTCTTT CASSLVSGGITFF TRBV5-1 . . TRBJ1-1
TGTGCCAGCAGCTCCGGACTAGAGCAGTACTTC CASSSGLEQYF TRBV7-6 . . TRBJ2-7
TGTGCCAGCAGTGAAGAAACAGGGGCGAACACCGGGGAGCTGTTTTTT CASSEETGANTGELFF TRBV6-1 . TRBD1 TRBJ2-2
TGTGCCTGGAGTGTACACGGCCGGACTAGCGGGGGGCAGTTCTTC CAWSVHGRTSGGQFF TRBV30 . TRBD2 TRBJ2-1
TGTGCCAGCAGTTATGCAGGGGGGACTGAAGCTTTCTTT CASSYAGGTEAFF TRBV6-2/TRBV6-3 . TRBD1 TRBJ1-1
TGTGCCAGTAGTAGGACAGGGGAATCCTACAATGAGCAGTTCTTC CASSRTGESYNEQFF TRBV19 . TRBD1 TRBJ2-1
TGCGCCAGCAGCCACCAAAGCGGGCTCTTCAATCAGCCCCAGCATTTT CASSHQSGLFNQPQHF TRBV4-1 . . TRBJ1-5
TGTGCCAGCAGTGAAGGCCCGTCACCGGGTGACACCATATATTTT CASSEGPSPGDTIYF TRBV25-1 . . TRBJ1-3
TGTGCCAGCAGCTTGGGCGTCGCCTACGAGCAGTACTTC CASSLGVAYEQYF TRBV11-3 . . TRBJ2-7
TGTGCCAGCAGTTGGACTAGCTCCTACGAGCAGTACTTC CASSWTSSYEQYF TRBV6-5 once TRBD2 TRBJ2-7
TGTGCCAGCAGTGCAGGGGGGCCAGGAAACACCATATATTTT CASSAGGPGNTIYF TRBV2 . TRBD1 TRBJ1-3
TGTGCCAGCAGTTATCGGAGGAGGGAGACCCAGTACTTC CASSYRRRETQYF TRBV6-5 . . TRBJ2-5
TGTGCCAGCAGCCCCCGGAGCCCCCTGTTGATAGCGGGGTCAGATACGCAGTATTTT CASSPRSPLLIAGSDTQYF TRBV9 . TRBD2 TRBJ2-3
TGTGCCAGTAGTCCGGGGACTGCAACTAATGAAAAACTGTTTTTT CASSPGTATNEKLFF TRBV19 . . TRBJ1-4
TGCGCCAGCAGCCAAGGCCAGTTGTATCAGGGAAACGGGGGCTACACCTTC CASSQGQLYQGNGGYTF TRBV4-1 once . TRBJ1-2
TGTGCCAGCAGCCACCTCTCTGGAAACACCATATATTTT CASSHLSGNTIYF TRBV3-1/TRBV3-2 . . TRBJ1-3
TGTGCCACCAGCAGAGAGGCGGCGAACCATGAGCAGTTCTTC CATSREAANHEQFF TRBV15 . . TRBJ2-1
TGTGCCAGCAGCAAAGACCGGGACAGGGGAACCGGGGAGCTGTTTTTT CASSKDRDRGTGELFF TRBV21-1 . . TRBJ2-2
TGTGCCAGCAGTTGGCGGGCCTACGAGCAGTACTTC CASSWRAYEQYF TRBV12-3/TRBV12-4 . . TRBJ2-7
TGTGCCAGCACCGGGAGCTCCTACGAGCAGTACTTC CASTGSSYEQYF TRBV2 . . TRBJ2-7
TGTGCCAGTACCTGGGGACAGGGGCCCGCGGAGACCCAGTACTTC CASTWGQGPAETQYF TRBV19 . TRBD1 TRBJ2-5
TGTGCCAGCAGTTTTTCGTGGGGGACAGGTGTAAATGAGCAGTTCTTC CASSFSWGTGVNEQFF TRBV27 few TRBD1 TRBJ2-1
TGTGCCAGCAGTGATCCCCCAAGCGGCTCTGGGGCCAACGTCCTGACTTTC CASSDPPSGSGANVLTF TRBV25-1 . . TRBJ2-6
TGTGCCAGCTCTAGCGGGGGGGCCTACGAGCAGTACTTC CASSSGGAYEQYF TRBV27 . TRBD2 TRBJ2-7
TGCGCCAGCAGCTTGAACGCAGGGGGCTCGCGGGAGACCCAGTACTTC CASSLNAGGSRETQYF TRBV5-1 . TRBD1 TRBJ2-5
TGCAGTGCTTACAGGGAGACTGAAGCTTTCTTT CSAYRETEAFF TRBV20-1 . . TRBJ1-1
TGTGCCAGCAGCCCTGGAGAGGGAGGTGGCTACACCTTC CASSPGEGGGYTF TRBV2 few . TRBJ1-2
TGTGCCAGCAGTTTTCGGGATCAGCCCCAGCATTTT CASSFRDQPQHF TRBV27 . . TRBJ1-5
TGCGCCAGCAGCTCATTAACAGGGGTACAAACCGGGGAGCTGTTTTTT CASSSLTGVQTGELFF TRBV5-1 . TRBD1 TRBJ2-2
TGTGCCAGCAGCGACGGAGGGACTAGCGGCCTGAAGACCCAGTACTTC CASSDGGTSGLKTQYF TRBV5-4 . TRBD2 TRBJ2-5
TGTGCCAGCAGCTTAGAGAAGAGGACTAAGCAGTTCTTC CASSLEKRTKQFF TRBV11-3 . . TRBJ2-1
TGTGCCAGCAGCCTGGACAGACCGAACACTGAAGCTTTCTTT CASSLDRPNTEAFF TRBV2 . . TRBJ1-1